This T cell receptor (beta chain) was obtained from a study of CD8 T cells in ankylosing spondylitis. Quantitative 5'-RACE with molecular barcodes was used to make the TCR beta libraries. TCRdb used MiXCR to reprocess the 5' RACE reads, holding one entry per CDR3 protein. The sample carries hundreds of thousands of distinct CDR3 sequences, approximately 22% recorded once. The study, taken as a whole, reports: Prior work had noted some motif variants in reactive arthritis blood and synovial fluid. Clones that were linked to disease were CD8+ and were relatively rare in peripheral blood. A TCR beta motif made of about eight highly homologous variants seemed typical of ankylosing spondylitis blood.

Worth noting for this clonotype: Its antigen is not known.

This CDR3 comprises 16 residues. The V segment lost 2 bases and the J segment 2 bases; nucleotides outside the gene matches: 4. Germline assignment: CDR1 DFQATT and CDR2 SNEGSKA (reference sequence). Sample: blood, either unsorted or a sorted T cell fraction (not recorded which). This clonotype was sampled from a male donor with ankylosing spondylitis or in good health (not recorded which). The chain is built from TRBV20-1 and TRBJ2-5; 14 nucleotides agree with TRBD2. The CDR3 DNA reads as TGCAGTGCTAGACCGACTAGCGGGGGGGCACAAGAGACCCAGTACTTC. Its protein is CSARPTSGGAQETQYF.